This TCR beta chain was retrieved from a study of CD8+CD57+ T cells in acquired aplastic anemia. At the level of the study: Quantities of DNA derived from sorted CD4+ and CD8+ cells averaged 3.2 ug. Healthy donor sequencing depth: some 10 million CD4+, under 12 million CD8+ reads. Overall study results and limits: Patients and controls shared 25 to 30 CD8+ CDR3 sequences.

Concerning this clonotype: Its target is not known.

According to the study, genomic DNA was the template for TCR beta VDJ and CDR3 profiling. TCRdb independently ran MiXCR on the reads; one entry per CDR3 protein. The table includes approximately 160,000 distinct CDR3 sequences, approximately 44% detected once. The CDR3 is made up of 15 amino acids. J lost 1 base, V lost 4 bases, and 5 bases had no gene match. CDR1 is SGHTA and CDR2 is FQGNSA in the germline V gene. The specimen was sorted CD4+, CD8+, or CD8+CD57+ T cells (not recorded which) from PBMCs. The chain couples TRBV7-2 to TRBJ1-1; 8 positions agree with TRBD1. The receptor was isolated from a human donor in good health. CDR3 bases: TGTGCCAGCAGCTCCCTCGGACAGGGGAACACTGAAGCTTTCTTT. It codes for CASSSLGQGNTEAFF.